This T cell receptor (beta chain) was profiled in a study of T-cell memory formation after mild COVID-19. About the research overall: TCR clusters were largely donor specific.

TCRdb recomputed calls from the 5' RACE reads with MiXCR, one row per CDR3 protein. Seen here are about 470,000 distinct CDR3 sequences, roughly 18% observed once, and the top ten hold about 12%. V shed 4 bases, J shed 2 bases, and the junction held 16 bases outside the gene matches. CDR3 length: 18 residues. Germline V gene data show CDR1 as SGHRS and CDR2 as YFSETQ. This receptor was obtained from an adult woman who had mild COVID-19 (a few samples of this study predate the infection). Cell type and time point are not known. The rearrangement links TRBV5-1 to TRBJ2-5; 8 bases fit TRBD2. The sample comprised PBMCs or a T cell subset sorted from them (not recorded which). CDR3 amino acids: CASSPGGGPGARQETQYF. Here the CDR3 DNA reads TGCGCCAGCAGCCCGGGGGGGGGACCCGGCGCTCGTCAAGAGACCCAGTACTTC.